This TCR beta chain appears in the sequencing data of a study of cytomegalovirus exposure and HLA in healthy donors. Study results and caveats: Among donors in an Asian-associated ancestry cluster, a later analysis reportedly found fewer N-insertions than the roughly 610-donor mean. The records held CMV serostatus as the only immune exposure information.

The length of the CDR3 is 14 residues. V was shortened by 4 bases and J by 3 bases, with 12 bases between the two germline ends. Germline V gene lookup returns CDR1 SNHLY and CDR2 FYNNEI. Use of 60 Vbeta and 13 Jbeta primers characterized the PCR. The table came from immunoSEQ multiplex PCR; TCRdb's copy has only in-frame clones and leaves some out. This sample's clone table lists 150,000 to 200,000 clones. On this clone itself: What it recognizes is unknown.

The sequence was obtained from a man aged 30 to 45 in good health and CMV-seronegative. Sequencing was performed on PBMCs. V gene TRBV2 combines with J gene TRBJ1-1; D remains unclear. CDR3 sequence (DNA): TGTGCCAGCAGTGCGTCAAGTACTTACACTGAAGCTTTCTTT. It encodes CASSASSTYTEAFF.